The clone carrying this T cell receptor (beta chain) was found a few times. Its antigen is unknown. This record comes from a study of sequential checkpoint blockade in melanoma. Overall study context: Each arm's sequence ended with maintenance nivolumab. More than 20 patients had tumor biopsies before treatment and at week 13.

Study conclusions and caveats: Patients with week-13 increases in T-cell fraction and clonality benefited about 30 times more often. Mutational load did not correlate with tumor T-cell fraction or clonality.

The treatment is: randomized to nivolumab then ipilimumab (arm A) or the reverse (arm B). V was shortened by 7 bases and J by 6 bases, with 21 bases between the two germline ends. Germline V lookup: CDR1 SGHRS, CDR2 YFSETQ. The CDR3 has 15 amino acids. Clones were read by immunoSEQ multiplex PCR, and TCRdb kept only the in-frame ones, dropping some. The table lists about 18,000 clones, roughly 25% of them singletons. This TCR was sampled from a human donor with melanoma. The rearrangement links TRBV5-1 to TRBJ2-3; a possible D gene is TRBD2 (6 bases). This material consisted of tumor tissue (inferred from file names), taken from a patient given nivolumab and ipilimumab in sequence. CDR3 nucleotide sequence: TGCGCCAGCTCAGCTATGCGCGGGACCGCCGATACGCAGTATTTT. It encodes CASSAMRGTADTQYF.